The table lists the clone carrying this T cell receptor beta chain with a few counts. V gave up 4 bases and J gave up 7 bases; unmatched junction bases: 4. Germline V lookup: CDR1 MRHNA, CDR2 SNTAGT. This CDR3 region has 13 residues. This record comes from a study of blood T cell repertoires in COVID-19. Clones were read by immunoSEQ multiplex PCR, and TCRdb kept only the in-frame ones, dropping some. In the table there are 95,000 to 110,000 clones, over 85% of which are singletons. Sequencing was performed on peripheral blood. This clonotype was obtained from an elderly woman in a cohort sampled during active COVID-19. The chain joins TRBV6-4 to TRBJ2-5; 9 positions agree with TRBD1. The CDR3 reads CASSADRGGTQYF. As DNA, the CDR3 is TGTGCCAGCAGTGCGGACAGGGGAGGGACCCAGTACTTC.